One sample yielded the 9 T cell receptor beta chains listed below, sequenced in a study of T cells after yellow fever vaccination. TCRdb redid the calling of the 5' RACE reads with MiXCR, one entry per CDR3 protein. This sample has 300,000 to 400,000 distinct CDR3 sequences, with 12% found just once. This specimen was CD4+ T cells sorted from PBMCs, taken 15 days after the yellow fever booster vaccination. The receptors stem from a man aged 18 to 30 who received the YFV17D yellow fever vaccine.

The V call is TRBV28, the J call TRBJ2-5; possibly TRBD2 for D (5 bases). The CDR3 loop spans 13 amino acids. Germline V gene lookup returns CDR1 MDHEN and CDR2 SYDVKM. Between the trimmed V and J ends, which lost 6 bases and 2 bases, there was a span of 10 bases. The DNA of the CDR3 is TGTGCCAGCAGCAAATCGGGGCAAGAGACCCAGTACTTC. Translation gives CASSKSGQETQYF.

This clonotype has a handful of counts. This rearrangement joins TRBV29-1 to TRBJ2-3; 8 bases are shared with TRBD2. Germline CDR1 and CDR2: SQVTM and ANQGSEA. V shed 7 bases, J shed 14 bases, and the junction held 14 bases outside the gene matches. There are 12 residues in the CDR3. CDR3 in amino acids: CSGSSGSDDPYF. The CDR3 coding sequence is TGCAGCGGGTCAAGCGGGAGTGACGACCCGTATTTT.

V gene TRBV5-1 combines with J gene TRBJ1-6; maybe TRBD1 (6 bases). The V gene lost 3 bases and the J gene lost 7 bases, with 17 bases spanning the gap. Germline-derived CDR1 and CDR2 are SGHRS and YFSETQ. The CDR3 length is 16 residues. The CDR3 coding sequence is TGCGCCAGCAGCTCGACTTCAGGGGCTGGCAATTCACCCCTCCACTTT. As protein: CASSSTSGAGNSPLHF.

This clonotype showed up many times. The rearrangement uses TRBV6-2 or TRBV6-3 and TRBJ2-1; TRBD2 might be the D (6 bases). Trimming removed 0 bases at V and 4 bases at J, with 16 bases between. CDR1 MNHEY and CDR2 SVGEGT come from the germline V gene. The CDR3 consists of 17 residues. CDR3 loop: CASSYSDVSGIYNEQFF. CDR3 DNA sequence: TGTGCCAGCAGTTACTCCGATGTTAGCGGAATATACAATGAGCAGTTCTTC.

This clonotype was counted a few times. The rearrangement links TRBV5-1 to TRBJ2-5; 8 nucleotides match TRBD2. The J segment lost 2 bases and the V segment lost 1 base, leaving 7 bases of the junction unmatched. Per germline, CDR1 SGHRS and CDR2 YFSETQ. The CDR3 extends over 16 amino acids. CDR3 loop: CASSLSLAGSQETQYF. The CDR3 nucleotides are TGCGCCAGCAGCTTGTCGCTAGCGGGTTCACAAGAGACCCAGTACTTC.

This clonotype occurred many times. The chain uses TRBV12-3 or TRBV12-4 and TRBJ1-1; D not resolved. The ends were cut back, 8 bases at V and 5 bases at J, with 6 bases in the middle. The CDR3 contains 10 residues. In nucleotides, the CDR3 is TGTGCCAGCCGCATAACTGAAGCTTTCTTT. Translating gives CASRITEAFF.

Concerning this clonotype: At one end the junction does not follow the germline gene, possibly because of a read error. The gene calls are TRBV7-8 and TRBJ2-2; tentatively, D is TRBD2 (5 bases). Germline lookup yields CDR1 SGHVS and CDR2 FQNEAQ. This CDR3 is 16 amino acids long. CDR3 bases: TGTGCCAGCAGCCTAGCTCTAACGGCGAACACCGGGGAGCTGTTTTTT. Translation: CASSLALTANTGELFF.

This clonotype was seen a handful of times. The chain combines TRBV6-2 or TRBV6-3 with TRBJ2-2; D ambiguous. V shed 2 bases and J shed 7 bases, with 2 bases lying between them. Germline assignment: CDR1 MNHEY and CDR2 SVGEGT. CDR3 size: 11 residues. This chain's CDR3 is CASSYLGELFF. CDR3 DNA sequence: TGTGCCAGCAGTTACCTCGGGGAGCTGTTTTTT.

This clonotype was counted at least ten times. The J gene is TRBJ2-4, the V gene TRBV6-5; D is perhaps TRBD2 (5 bases). CDR3 length: 16 residues. V lost 5 bases to trimming and J lost 3 bases, with 17 bases between them. Per germline, CDR1 MNHEY and CDR2 SVGAGI. For the CDR3, the DNA is TGTGCCAGCAGTGCCTGGGCGGGTGATGGCAAAAACATTCAGTACTTC. This translates into CASSAWAGDGKNIQYF.